This is a list of T cell receptor beta chains from one sample in a study of neoadjuvant anti-PD-1 for oral cavity cancer. Repertoires were generated with immunoSEQ multiplex PCR, while TCRdb's copy carries only in-frame clones and drops some. The sample lists more than 15,000 clones, roughly 66% occurring once. The specimen was PBMCs, collected before nivolumab (anti-PD-1) treatment. The receptors stem from a person aged 35-79 years with oral cavity squamous cell carcinoma. Each CDR3 is given with its conserved first and last residue. Fields, in order: V gene, CDR3 protein.

V: TRBV7-2; CDR3: CASSLDQNTEAFF
V: TRBV5-1; CDR3: CASSLDRVSSYNEQFF
V: TRBV14; CDR3: CASSARSPGTEYTGELFF
V: TRBV7-8; CDR3: CASSLAGGGSTDTQYF
V: TRBV6-1; CDR3: CASSEQSDEQFF
V: TRBV19; CDR3: CASSMDSGGWTGKNYGYTF
V: TRBV10-2; CDR3: CASSVARMEQFF
V: TRBV11-3; CDR3: CASSLGPGGDYEQYF
V: TRBV2; CDR3: CASSGQGARTEAFF
V: TRBV30; CDR3: CAWSREYGPQPGNTIYF
V: TRBV6-1; CDR3: CASSALQGGVHEQYF
V: TRBV10-3; CDR3: CAISPQGGSTEAFF
V: TRBV19; CDR3: CASSGQAFNEKLFF
V: TRBV2; CDR3: CASSLLAVTDTQYF
V: TRBV18; CDR3: CASSLLAVTDTQYF
V: TRBV6-1; CDR3: CASRAGQIDGYTF
V: TRBV28; CDR3: CASSFHSDSNTQYF
V: TRBV6-4; CDR3: CASSRDRGGELFF
V: TRBV9; CDR3: CASSAPPGQMNTEAFF
V: TRBV5-1; CDR3: CASSLGGSTDTQYF
V: TRBV28; CDR3: CASKGSGSSYEQYF
V: TRBV6-4; CDR3: CASGDSQTGELFF